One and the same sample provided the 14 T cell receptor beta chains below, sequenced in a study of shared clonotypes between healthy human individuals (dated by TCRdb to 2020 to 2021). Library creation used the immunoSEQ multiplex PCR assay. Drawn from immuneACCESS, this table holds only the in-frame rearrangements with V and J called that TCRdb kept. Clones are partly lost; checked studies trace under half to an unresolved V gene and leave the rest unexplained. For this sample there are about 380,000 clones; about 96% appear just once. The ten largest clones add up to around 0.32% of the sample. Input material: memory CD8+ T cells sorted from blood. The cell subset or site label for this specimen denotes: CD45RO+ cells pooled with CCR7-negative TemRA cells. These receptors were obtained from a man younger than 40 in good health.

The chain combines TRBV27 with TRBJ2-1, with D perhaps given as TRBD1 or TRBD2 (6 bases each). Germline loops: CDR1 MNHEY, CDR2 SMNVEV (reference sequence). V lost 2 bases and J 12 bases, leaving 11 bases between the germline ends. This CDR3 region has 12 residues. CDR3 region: CASSLVGGPQFF. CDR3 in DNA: TGTGCCAGCAGTTTAGTTGGGGGGCCGCAGTTCTTC.

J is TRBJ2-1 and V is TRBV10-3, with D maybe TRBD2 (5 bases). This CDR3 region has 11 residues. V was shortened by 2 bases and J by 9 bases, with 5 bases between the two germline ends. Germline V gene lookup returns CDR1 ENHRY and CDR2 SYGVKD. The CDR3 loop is CAISEGSEQFF. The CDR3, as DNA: TGTGCCATCAGTGAGGGGAGTGAGCAGTTCTTC.

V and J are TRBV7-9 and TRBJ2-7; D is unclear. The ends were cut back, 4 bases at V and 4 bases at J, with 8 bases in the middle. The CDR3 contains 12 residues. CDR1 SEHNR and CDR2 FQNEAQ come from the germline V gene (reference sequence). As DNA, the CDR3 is TGTGCCAGCAGCTCCCTTAGGTACGAGCAGTACTTC. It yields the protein CASSSLRYEQYF.

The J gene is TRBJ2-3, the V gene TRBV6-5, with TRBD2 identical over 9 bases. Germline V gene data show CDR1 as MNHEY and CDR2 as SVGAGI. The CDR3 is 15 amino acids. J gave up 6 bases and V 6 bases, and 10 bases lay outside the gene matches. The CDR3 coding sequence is TGTGCCAGCAGCTTTAGCGGGAGAATAGGCGATACGCAGTATTTT. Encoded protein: CASSFSGRIGDTQYF.

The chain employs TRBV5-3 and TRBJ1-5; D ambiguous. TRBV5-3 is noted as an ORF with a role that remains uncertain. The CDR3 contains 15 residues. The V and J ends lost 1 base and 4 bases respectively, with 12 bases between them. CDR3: CARSLHTRCNQPQHF. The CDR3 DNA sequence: TGTGCCAGAAGCTTGCACACGAGGTGTAATCAGCCCCAGCATTTT.

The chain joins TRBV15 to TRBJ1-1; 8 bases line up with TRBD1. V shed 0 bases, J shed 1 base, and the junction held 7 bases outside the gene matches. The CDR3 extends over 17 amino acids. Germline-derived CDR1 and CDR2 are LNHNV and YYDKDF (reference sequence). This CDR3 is CATSRDPGQGGNTEAFF. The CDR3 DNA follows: TGTGCCACCAGCAGAGATCCAGGACAGGGAGGGAACACTGAAGCTTTCTTT.

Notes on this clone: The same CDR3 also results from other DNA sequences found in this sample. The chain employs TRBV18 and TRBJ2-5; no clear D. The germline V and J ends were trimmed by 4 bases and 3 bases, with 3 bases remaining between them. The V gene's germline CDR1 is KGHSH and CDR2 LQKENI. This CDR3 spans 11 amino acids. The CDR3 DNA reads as TGTGCCAGCTCACTCAAAGAGACCCAGTACTTC. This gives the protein CASSLKETQYF.

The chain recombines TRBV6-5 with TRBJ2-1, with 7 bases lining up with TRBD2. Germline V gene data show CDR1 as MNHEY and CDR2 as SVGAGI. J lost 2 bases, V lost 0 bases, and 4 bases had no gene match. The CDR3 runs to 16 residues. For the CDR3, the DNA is TGTGCCAGCAGTTACTCTAAGCGGGATGCCTACAATGAGCAGTTCTTC. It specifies CASSYSKRDAYNEQFF.

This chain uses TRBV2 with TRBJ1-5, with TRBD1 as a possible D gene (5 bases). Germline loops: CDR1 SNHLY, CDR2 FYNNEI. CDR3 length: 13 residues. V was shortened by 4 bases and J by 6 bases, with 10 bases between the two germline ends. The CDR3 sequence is CASSVQEGQPQHF. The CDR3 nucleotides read TGTGCCAGCAGTGTACAGGAGGGTCAGCCCCAGCATTTT.

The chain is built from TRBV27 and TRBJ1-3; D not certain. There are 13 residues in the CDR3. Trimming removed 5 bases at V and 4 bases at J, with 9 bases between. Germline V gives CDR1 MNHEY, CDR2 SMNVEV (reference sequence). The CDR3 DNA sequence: TGTGCCAGCAGTATGATACTCGGAAACACCATATATTTT. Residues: CASSMILGNTIYF.

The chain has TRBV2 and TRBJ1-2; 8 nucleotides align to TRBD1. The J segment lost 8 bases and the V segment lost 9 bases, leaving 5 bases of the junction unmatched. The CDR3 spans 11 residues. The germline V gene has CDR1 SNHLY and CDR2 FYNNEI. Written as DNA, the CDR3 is TGTGCCAGAACAGGGGGTTACGGCTACACCTTC. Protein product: CARTGGYGYTF.

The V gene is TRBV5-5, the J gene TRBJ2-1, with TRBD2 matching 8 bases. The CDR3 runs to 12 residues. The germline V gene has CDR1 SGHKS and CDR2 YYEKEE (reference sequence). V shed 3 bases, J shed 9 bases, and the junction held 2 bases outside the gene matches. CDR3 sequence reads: CASSYSGSEQFF. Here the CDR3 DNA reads TGTGCCAGCAGCTACAGCGGGAGTGAGCAGTTCTTC.

CDR3 amino acids: CATRLSNQPQHF. The CDR3 DNA reads as TGTGCCACCAGGCTGAGCAATCAGCCCCAGCATTTT. The chain joins TRBV28 to TRBJ1-5, with D unresolved. V lost 10 bases to trimming and J lost 1 base, with 8 bases between them. CDR3 length: 12 residues. Germline V gene data show CDR1 as MDHEN and CDR2 as SYDVKM. The whole variable domain, remainder taken from reference TRBV28 and TRBJ1-5, is DVKVTQSSRYLVKRTGEKVFLECVQDMDHENMFWYRQDPGLGLRLIYFSYDVKMKEKGDIPEGYSVSREKKERFSLILESASTNQTSMYLCATRLSNQPQHFGDGTRLSIL.

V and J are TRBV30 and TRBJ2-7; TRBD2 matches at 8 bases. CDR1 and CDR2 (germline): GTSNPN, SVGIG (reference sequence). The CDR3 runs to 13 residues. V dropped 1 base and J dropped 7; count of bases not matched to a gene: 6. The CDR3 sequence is CAWSGLAGGEQYF. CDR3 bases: TGTGCCTGGAGTGGCCTAGCGGGTGGTGAGCAGTACTTC.